In its sample, the clone carrying this TCR beta chain was seen many times. The data originate from a study of low-dose radiotherapy and immunotherapy resistance in tumors. Study-wide context: The study delivered 0.5 Gy per fraction every 2 weeks to Cohort 1, totaling 6.5 Gy. Every two weeks, one day ahead of radiation and immunotherapy, cyclophosphamide 200 mg/m2 was given (intravenously).

Alpha- and beta-chain coverage of first-strand cDNA came from TRAV- and TRBV-specific primers. Both a constant-region primer and a V-primer adapter served to amplify TCRs across roughly 20 PCR cycles. Following isolation, mRNA was amplified via in vitro transcription. A single record per CDR3 protein comes from TCRdb applying MiXCR to the reads. The sample comprises about 39,000 distinct CDR3 sequences, less than 25% of which are singletons, and 8% to 10% rests with the top ten. Time point defined: after trial treatment. Treatment given: LDRT plus nivolumab, ipilimumab, low-dose cyclophosphamide and aspirin (RACIN trial). The ends were cut back, 11 bases at V and 9 bases at J, with 17 bases in the middle. Germline V gene lookup returns CDR1 SEHNR and CDR2 FQNEAQ (reference sequence). The CDR3 is 13 amino acids.

The sequence was collected from a female donor with ovarian cancer. Sequencing used PBMCs, obtained after low-dose radiotherapy plus immunotherapy. J is TRBJ1-6 and V is TRBV7-9; D possibly corresponds to TRBD1 (5 bases). CDR3 sequence reads: CAGAGEPISPLHF. The CDR3 nucleotides are TGTGCCGGGGCGGGTGAGCCAATTTCACCCCTCCACTTT.